These T cell receptor beta chains were read from a single sample in a study of T cell responses to AZD1222 COVID-19 vaccine. The protocol was immunoSEQ multiplex PCR, while the TCRdb copy is restricted to in-frame clones and leaves out a portion. The sample holds 140,000 to 150,000 clones, 85% to 95% seen once. The sample here was peripheral blood, taken on day 0 of AZD1222 vaccination. Receptors originate from an adult in good health. The CDR3 runs from the conserved cysteine through the conserved F or W. The D gene is left open where the match is weak. The size of a clone is reported for some rows only, either as once, few or many, or as a class for expanded clones.

.,TRBJ1-1,TRBV30,.,TGTGCCTGGAGTACCCGAGGGGGCACTGAAGCTTTCTTT,CAWSTRGGTEAFF
.,TRBJ1-6,TRBV9,.,TGTGCCAGCAGGGGGGGAGGTAATTCACCCCTCCACTTT,CASRGGGNSPLHF
TRBD1,TRBJ2-7,TRBV9,few,TGTGCCAGCAGCCCCGAGGGACAGGGCCCTAGGGAGCAGTACTTC,CASSPEGQGPREQYF
.,TRBJ2-7,TRBV6-4,.,TGTGCCAGCAGTGACTCGCTCTCCTACGAGCAGTACTTC,CASSDSLSYEQYF
TRBD2,TRBJ2-1,TRBV5-6,.,TGTGCCAGCAGCCAAGGCGGGGGTGGAAACAATGAGCAGTTCTTC,CASSQGGGGNNEQFF
TRBD1,TRBJ2-5,TRBV7-2,.,TGTGCCAGCAGCTCCCAGACAGGGAGAGAGACCCAGTACTTC,CASSSQTGRETQYF
TRBD1,TRBJ1-1,TRBV11-2,.,TGTGCCAGCAGCTTGGTACAGGGGGGGATCACTGAAGCTTTCTTT,CASSLVQGGITEAFF
.,TRBJ2-3,TRBV5-1,.,TGCGCCAGCAGGCGGGTAGAGAGCACAGATACGCAGTATTTT,CASRRVESTDTQYF
.,TRBJ1-1,TRBV5-1,.,TGCGCCAGCAGCTCAGACTGGAACACTGAAGCTTTCTTT,CASSSDWNTEAFF
.,TRBJ2-2,TRBV10-1,.,TGCGCCAGCAGTGATAACGGGGAGCTGTTTTTT,CASSDNGELFF
.,TRBJ2-1,TRBV29-1,.,TGCAGCGTTGGGGGCTCGATTGAGCAGTTCTTC,CSVGGSIEQFF
.,TRBJ1-5,TRBV13,.,TGTGCCAGCAGCTTGGGCGGAGCAAGGAATCAGCCCCAGCATTTT,CASSLGGARNQPQHF
.,TRBJ1-4,TRBV27,.,TGTGCCAGCAGTTTAGACAGATGGGGGGCAACTAATGAAAAACTGTTTTTT,CASSLDRWGATNEKLFF
.,TRBJ2-3,TRBV7-9,.,TGTGCCAGCAGCACCGGGACATCTAGCACAGATACGCAGTATTTT,CASSTGTSSTDTQYF
TRBD1,TRBJ1-2,TRBV5-6,.,TGTGCCAGCAGCGCCTCCGGGGGACAGGGGAGGAACTATGGCTACACCTTC,CASSASGGQGRNYGYTF
TRBD2,TRBJ2-7,TRBV15,once,TGTGCCACCAGCAGAGGGGGGACTAGCCGCTCCTACGAGCAGTACTTC,CATSRGGTSRSYEQYF
.,TRBJ1-1,TRBV18,.,TGTGCCAGCTCACCAAGGGGCCAGGTTGAAGCTTTCTTT,CASSPRGQVEAFF
TRBD1,TRBJ1-1,TRBV7-9,.,TGTGCCAGCAGCTTAGGATCTCAGACAGGGGGAACGACTGAAGCTTTCTTT,CASSLGSQTGGTTEAFF
TRBD2,TRBJ2-1,TRBV4-1,.,TGCGCCAGCAGCCACCTTTGGGTAGCGGGTTCCTACAATGAGCAGTTCTTC,CASSHLWVAGSYNEQFF
.,TRBJ2-5,TRBV7-9,.,TGTGCCAGCAGCCCGCCCGAGGTTTGGGGAGAGACCCAGTACTTC,CASSPPEVWGETQYF
.,TRBJ1-5,TRBV12-3/TRBV12-4,.,TGTGCCAGCAGTCTCGCCTGGAAGCAGCCCCAGCATTTT,CASSLAWKQPQHF
.,TRBJ2-3,TRBV6-5,once,TGTGCCAGCAGTTACCGACCCAACACAGATACGCAGTATTTT,CASSYRPNTDTQYF
TRBD2,TRBJ2-5,TRBV29-1,.,TGCAGCGTTGTGGGTAGCGGGGGATCGTACCAAGAGACCCAGTACTTC,CSVVGSGGSYQETQYF
.,TRBJ2-7,TRBV29-1,.,TGCAGCGTTGGTAAAGTTAGCTACGAGCAGTACTTC,CSVGKVSYEQYF
.,TRBJ2-7,TRBV7-2,.,TGTGCCAGCAGCTTTTTGGCTGACGGCTACGAGCAGTACTTC,CASSFLADGYEQYF
.,TRBJ2-5,TRBV9,.,TGTGCCAGCAGCGACGGGGGATACCAAGAGACCCAGTACTTC,CASSDGGYQETQYF
.,TRBJ1-1,TRBV29-1,.,TGCAGCGTTAGAACAGGGTCCAGGACTGAAGCTTTCTTT,CSVRTGSRTEAFF